This TCR beta chain was identified in a study of T cells in Graves' hyperthyroidism and ophthalmopathy. Study-wide background: Peripheral blood was secured at the point of initial diagnosis, before any treatment. Regarding the study as a whole: Blood also carried most thyroid clonotypes expanded above 0.001.

TCR beta CDR3 sequences were amplified from RNA transcripts. HTBI primers were used for first-round RT-PCR of the TCR CDR3. One entry per CDR3 protein, called by TCRdb with MiXCR from the multiplex PCR reads. There are about 400,000 distinct CDR3 sequences in the sample; approximately 13% occur only once, and less than 10% lies in the top ten. As concerns this clonotype: The antigen is not known.

V was clipped by 4 bases and J by 1 base, with 7 bases between them. Germline CDR1 GTSNPN, CDR2 SVGIG (reference sequence). The CDR3 is made up of 13 amino acids. The sequence came from a woman younger than 30 with Graves' hyperthyroidism. Material: blood. The chain is built from TRBV30 and TRBJ2-2; D ambiguous. The CDR3: CAWTIWNTGELFF. CDR3 DNA: TGTGCCTGGACCATTTGGAACACCGGGGAGCTGTTTTTT.